The 15 T cell receptor beta chains below were found in one sample sequenced in a study of T-cell reconstitution after alpha-beta-depleted transplantation in children. Unique molecular identifiers featured in how the TCRbeta library was prepared. One entry per CDR3 protein, called by TCRdb with MiXCR from the PCR reads. The sample records a few hundred thousand distinct CDR3 sequences, 10% being singletons. The specimen comprised PBMCs from the stem cell graft donor, sampled from the stem cell graft. These TCRs come from a human donor who donated a stem cell graft to a child with acute lymphoblastic leukemia.

The chain couples TRBV20-1 to TRBJ2-5; 11 bases agree with TRBD2. The CDR3 is 15 residues long. V gave up 2 bases and J gave up 1 base; unmatched junction bases: 3. CDR1 is DFQATT, CDR2 SNEGSKA, per germline (reference sequence). DNA of the CDR3: TGCAGTGCTAGACTAGCGGGAGGACCCCAAGAGACCCAGTACTTC. Its translation: CSARLAGGPQETQYF.

The chain recombines TRBV5-6 with TRBJ2-3; no clear D. The CDR3 sequence is 16 residues long. V lost 0 bases, J lost 3 bases, and 14 bases lay in between. The germline gives CDR1 SGHDT, CDR2 YYEEEE. Written as DNA, the CDR3 is TGTGCCAGCAGCTTGGCCCTCGGCAGCCGAACAGATACGCAGTATTTT. Amino acid sequence: CASSLALGSRTDTQYF.

The CDR3 loop reads CASSDGLDSAYNEQFF. The CDR3 nucleotides are TGTGCCAGCAGCGACGGACTCGACAGTGCCTACAATGAGCAGTTCTTC. The chain carries TRBV7-2 and TRBJ2-1; D tentatively reads TRBD1 or TRBD2 (5 bases each). Trimming stripped 5 bases from V and 2 bases from J, with 16 bases between. Germline V gives CDR1 SGHTA, CDR2 FQGNSA. The length of the CDR3 is 16 residues.

This clonotype has ten or more counts. The rearrangement uses TRBV12-3 or TRBV12-4 and TRBJ1-3, with TRBD1 identical over 9 bases. CDR3 length: 15 residues. Unmatched junction bases numbered 5, after V lost 5 bases and J lost 3 bases. The CDR3 DNA sequence: TGTGCCAGCAGTCCTAGACAGGGGGGTGGAAACACCATATATTTT. It encodes CASSPRQGGGNTIYF.

This clonotype has ten or more counts. This chain connects TRBV27 to TRBJ2-5, with 12 bases lining up with TRBD2. The CDR3 has 16 amino acids. V dropped 5 bases and J dropped 2; count of bases not matched to a gene: 6. Germline CDR1 reads MNHEY; CDR2 reads SMNVEV (reference sequence). The CDR3 is CASSKLAGGLQETQYF. The DNA of the CDR3 is TGTGCCAGCAGTAAACTAGCGGGAGGCCTTCAAGAGACCCAGTACTTC.

There are a few counts of this clonotype. The chain carries TRBV7-2 and TRBJ2-3; TRBD2 aligns across 8 bases. The CDR3 runs 17 residues. In germline, CDR1 is SGHTA, CDR2 FQGNSA. Trimming removed 1 base from V and 4 bases from J; junction bases left unmatched: 10. CDR3 nucleotides: TGTGCCAGCAGCTTAGTAGCCAGCGGGAGTGGCGCAGATACGCAGTATTTT. Its translation: CASSLVASGSGADTQYF.

The V gene is TRBV4-1, the J gene TRBJ2-4; D might be TRBD1 or TRBD2, each matching 5 bases. The CDR3 runs 18 residues. V was shortened by 1 base and J by 2 bases, with 18 bases between the two germline ends. CDR1 and CDR2 from the germline V gene are MGHRA and YSYEKL. The CDR3 DNA follows: TGCGCCAGCAGCCAAGGGAATGCTAGAGGGGTCACCAAAAACATTCAGTACTTC. Its translation: CASSQGNARGVTKNIQYF.

This clonotype has a handful of counts. The chain recombines TRBV7-9 with TRBJ2-2; D gene unclear. Germline V gene lookup returns CDR1 SEHNR and CDR2 FQNEAQ (reference sequence). V lost 0 bases to trimming and J lost 8 bases, with 10 bases between them. This CDR3 contains 14 residues. The CDR3 is CASSLASYGGELFF. CDR3 bases: TGTGCCAGCAGCTTAGCGTCCTACGGAGGGGAGCTGTTTTTT.

This clonotype appeared many times. This rearrangement joins TRBV9 to TRBJ2-7, with 9 bases fitting TRBD2. V was pared by 4 bases and J by 3 bases, with 8 bases of the junction left unmatched. Germline CDR1 reads SGDLS; CDR2 reads YYNGEE. This CDR3 contains 15 residues. Here the CDR3 DNA reads TGTGCCAGCAGCTCGGAAGGACTAGCGAGCTACGAGCAGTACTTC. It specifies CASSSEGLASYEQYF.

The table lists this clonotype with a few counts. The chain links TRBV20-1 to TRBJ2-7; TRBD2 is a possible D gene (7 bases). The germline V gene encodes CDR1 DFQATT and CDR2 SNEGSKA (reference sequence). This CDR3 is built from 15 residues. V was cut by 3 bases and J by 1 base, with 16 bases left in between. The DNA of the CDR3 is TGCAGTGCTAGTGGTGCGGGGGCGCATTCCTACGAGCAGTACTTC. Residues: CSASGAGAHSYEQYF.

This clonotype was counted a few times. This chain links TRBV27 with TRBJ1-5; D gene unclear. CDR1 and CDR2 (germline): MNHEY, SMNVEV (reference sequence). The CDR3 is 15 amino acids. The V and J ends lost 3 bases and 5 bases respectively, with 14 bases between them. CDR3 in DNA: TGTGCCAGCAGTTTGTCCGGGTGGGCGGATCAGCCCCAGCATTTT. Translating gives CASSLSGWADQPQHF.

The V and J genes are TRBV7-6 and TRBJ1-1, with 11 bases matching TRBD1. V gave up 8 bases and J gave up 4 bases; unmatched junction bases: 3. From germline, CDR1 is SGHVS and CDR2 FNYEAQ. CDR3 size: 13 residues. The CDR3 here is CASGQGAGTEAFF. Here the CDR3 DNA reads TGTGCCAGCGGACAGGGGGCCGGCACTGAAGCTTTCTTT.

This clonotype was observed a few times. The chain links TRBV7-6 to TRBJ1-6, with D perhaps TRBD1 (5 bases). Trimming took 2 bases from V and 9 from J, leaving 17 bases between them. CDR1 is SGHVS, CDR2 FNYEAQ, per germline. The length of the CDR3 is 16 residues. The CDR3: CASSLFGGGEGSPLHF. The CDR3, as DNA: TGTGCCAGCAGCTTATTCGGGGGGGGAGAGGGTTCACCCCTCCACTTT. Complete variable domain (other parts from reference TRBV7-6 and TRBJ1-6): GAGVSQSPRYKVTKRGQDVALRCDPISGHVSLYWYRQALGQGPEFLTYFNYEAQQDKSGLPNDRFSAERPEGSISTLTIQRTEQRDSAMYRCASSLFGGGEGSPLHFGNGTRLTVT.

This rearrangement joins TRBV7-8 to TRBJ2-5; tentative D call: TRBD2 (7 bases). CDR1 is SGHVS, CDR2 FQNEAQ, per germline. This CDR3 is built from 13 residues. V was shortened by 5 bases and J by 7 bases, with 14 bases between the two germline ends. The CDR3 DNA sequence: TGTGCCAGCAGCAAGGGGGGGGAGGGGACCCAGTACTTC. This translates into CASSKGGEGTQYF.

This clonotype was seen only a few times. The chain couples TRBV7-2 to TRBJ2-1; D call uncertain. CDR3 length equals 12 residues. Trimming shortened V by 0 bases and J by 11 bases, and 8 bases separated the two germline ends. From germline, CDR1 is SGHTA and CDR2 FQGNSA. CDR3 amino acids: CASSLAGPQQFF. The CDR3 DNA reads TGTGCCAGCAGCTTAGCTGGACCCCAGCAGTTCTTC.